The rows below give T cell receptor beta chains drawn from one sample of a study of OX40 agonist ivuxolimab in advanced cancers. Using immunoSEQ multiplex PCR, the repertoire was profiled, and TCRdb retains in-frame clones only, with some absent. This table has more than 55,000 clones, 70% to 90% appearing once. The specimen comprised CD4+ or CD8+ T cells sorted from blood, sampled in a trial of the OX40 agonist ivuxolimab. These receptor sequences come from an adult with an advanced solid tumor such as melanoma, head and neck, liver or kidney cancer. Both conserved end residues are trimmed from each CDR3. Some rows mark clone size as missing; the rest say once, few, many or name a class of expanded clone.

cdr3_aa v_call clone_size j_call
AWSVSGPSGANVLT TRBV30 once TRBJ2-6
ASSPSGGPYEQY TRBV19 . TRBJ2-7
ASSFSGARADGYT TRBV28 few TRBJ1-2
ASSMYGTGDGKQF TRBV7-6 . TRBJ2-1
ASSGGTGEGEQF TRBV9 . TRBJ2-1
ASSRQGTGGYT TRBV6-6 . TRBJ1-2
AWSVRAAYGYT TRBV30 . TRBJ1-2
ASTQLASGSDEQF TRBV5-1 . TRBJ2-1
ASSPRGGRRGGQPQH TRBV11-2 once TRBJ1-5
ASSLGLAGGQGEQF TRBV7-2 . TRBJ2-1
ASSHGTEETQY TRBV5-1 . TRBJ2-5
ASSPLRGAGAEQY TRBV18 . TRBJ2-7
ASSVGIYEQY TRBV10-2 . TRBJ2-7
ASSPPGVEQY TRBV18 . TRBJ2-7
ASSLSLAGVGTQETQY TRBV5-1 . TRBJ2-5
ASSVGTRRETQY TRBV9 once TRBJ2-5
ASSLWEGSDEQY TRBV7-3 . TRBJ2-7
ASSSSKAKSAF TRBV2 . TRBJ1-1
ASSMEREQF TRBV19 . TRBJ2-1
SAEWRNTEAF TRBV29-1 . TRBJ1-1
ASSFSGTSGVEQY TRBV5-5 . TRBJ2-7
ASSLVGLAGEGSQETQY TRBV5-8 . TRBJ2-5
ASSHQGQATDTQY TRBV5-1 . TRBJ2-3
GASRFYNEQF TRBV25-1 . TRBJ2-1
ASSRTSDDTQY TRBV5-4 few TRBJ2-3
ASSRTGVEQY TRBV5-1 . TRBJ2-7
ATRPRSSGANVLT TRBV2 . TRBJ2-6
ASSLGQNTGELF TRBV7-3 . TRBJ2-2
ASSSGGGINEQF TRBV5-4 . TRBJ2-1
ASSPDGGTGNTIY TRBV9 . TRBJ1-3
ASSLNAGLDNEQF TRBV5-4 . TRBJ2-1
ASSLAVGNEQY TRBV5-1 . TRBJ2-7
ASSRGTGAQETQY TRBV14 . TRBJ2-5
SVERGHRDTQY TRBV29-1 once TRBJ2-3
ASSPRTSGRWRLQETQY TRBV18 . TRBJ2-5
ASSLPGQGLSEAF TRBV18 . TRBJ1-1
ASSIAQGMPGNTIY TRBV19 . TRBJ1-3
AIRADTGELF TRBV10-3 medium-sized TRBJ2-2
ASSEVEGAVTEAF TRBV6-1 . TRBJ1-1
ASSFGFQRSNGTDTQY TRBV12-1 . TRBJ2-3
ASSVGAMTLPSEQY TRBV9 . TRBJ2-7
ASSLDRGQIGELF TRBV5-4 . TRBJ2-2
ASSSPPYGYT TRBV6-5 . TRBJ1-2
ASSYPGTGVKETQY TRBV6-6 . TRBJ2-5
ASSGVMNTQY TRBV28 . TRBJ2-3
ASSDFSYEQY TRBV28 . TRBJ2-7
ASSYSKQGSEAF TRBV6-5 . TRBJ1-1
ASSLGLAGWLFTDTQY TRBV5-5 few TRBJ2-3
ASSLADTQY TRBV5-1 . TRBJ2-3
ASSLGLTGFGYT TRBV5-4 . TRBJ1-2
ASSISGVQETQY TRBV9 . TRBJ2-5
ASFAGGNNEQF TRBV7-9 once TRBJ2-1
ASSVDGWATEAF TRBV9 . TRBJ1-1
ASSPNGNEQF TRBV18 once TRBJ2-1